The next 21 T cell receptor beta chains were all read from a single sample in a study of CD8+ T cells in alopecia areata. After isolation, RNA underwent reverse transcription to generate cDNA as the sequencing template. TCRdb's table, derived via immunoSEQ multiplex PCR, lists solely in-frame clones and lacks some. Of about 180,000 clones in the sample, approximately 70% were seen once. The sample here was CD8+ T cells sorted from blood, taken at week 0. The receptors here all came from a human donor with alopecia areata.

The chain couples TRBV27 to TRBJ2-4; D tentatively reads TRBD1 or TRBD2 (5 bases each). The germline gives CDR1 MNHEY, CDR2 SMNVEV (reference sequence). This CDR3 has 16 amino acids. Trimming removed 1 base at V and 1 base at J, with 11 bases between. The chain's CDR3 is CASSLLRGPAKNIQYF. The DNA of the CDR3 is TGTGCCAGCAGTTTATTGAGGGGACCCGCCAAAAACATTCAGTACTTC.

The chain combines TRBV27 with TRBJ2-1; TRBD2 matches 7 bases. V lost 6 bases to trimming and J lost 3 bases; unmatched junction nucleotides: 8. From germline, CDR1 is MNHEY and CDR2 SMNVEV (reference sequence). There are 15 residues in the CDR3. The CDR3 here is CASSPRLARYNEQFF. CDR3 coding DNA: TGTGCCAGCAGCCCGAGACTAGCCCGCTACAATGAGCAGTTCTTC.

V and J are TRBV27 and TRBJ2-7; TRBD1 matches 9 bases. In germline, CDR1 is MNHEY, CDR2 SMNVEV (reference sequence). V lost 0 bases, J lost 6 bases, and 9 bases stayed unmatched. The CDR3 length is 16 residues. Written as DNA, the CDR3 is TGTGCCAGCAGTTTATCCGCGGGACAGGGCCCGGGCGAGCAGTACTTC. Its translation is CASSLSAGQGPGEQYF.

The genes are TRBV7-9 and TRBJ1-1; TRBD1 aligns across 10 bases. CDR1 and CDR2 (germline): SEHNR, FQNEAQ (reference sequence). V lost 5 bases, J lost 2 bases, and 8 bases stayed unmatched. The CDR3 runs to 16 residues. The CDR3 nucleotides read TGTGCCAGCAGCGTACCCGGGACAGGGGCAAACACTGAAGCTTTCTTT. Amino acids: CASSVPGTGANTEAFF.

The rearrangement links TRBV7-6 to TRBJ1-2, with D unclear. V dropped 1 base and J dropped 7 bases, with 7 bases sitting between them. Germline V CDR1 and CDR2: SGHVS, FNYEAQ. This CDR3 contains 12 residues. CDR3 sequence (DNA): TGTGCCAGCAGCTTAGGGATCGGTGGCTACACCTTC. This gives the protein CASSLGIGGYTF.

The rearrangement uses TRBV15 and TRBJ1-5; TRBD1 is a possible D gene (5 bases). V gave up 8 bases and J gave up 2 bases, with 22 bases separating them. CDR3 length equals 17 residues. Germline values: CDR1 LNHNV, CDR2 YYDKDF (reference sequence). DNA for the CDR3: TGTGCCACCTTAGGTCCAGGGAGATCGGGCGGCAATCAGCCCCAGCATTTT. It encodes CATLGPGRSGGNQPQHF.

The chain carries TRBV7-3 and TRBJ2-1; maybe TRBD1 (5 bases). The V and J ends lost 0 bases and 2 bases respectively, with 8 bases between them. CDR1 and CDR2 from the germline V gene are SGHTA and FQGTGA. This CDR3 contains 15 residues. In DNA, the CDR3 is TGTGCCAGCAGCTTAACGCAGGGAACCTACAATGAGCAGTTCTTC. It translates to CASSLTQGTYNEQFF.

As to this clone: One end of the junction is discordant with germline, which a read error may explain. The DNA of the CDR3 is TGTGCCTGGAGTGACAGACCCTACGATGAGCAGTTCTTC. It is translated as CAWSDRPYDEQFF. This chain joins TRBV30 and TRBJ2-1; D not resolved. Germline lookup yields CDR1 GTSNPN and CDR2 SVGIG (reference sequence). This CDR3 region has 13 residues.

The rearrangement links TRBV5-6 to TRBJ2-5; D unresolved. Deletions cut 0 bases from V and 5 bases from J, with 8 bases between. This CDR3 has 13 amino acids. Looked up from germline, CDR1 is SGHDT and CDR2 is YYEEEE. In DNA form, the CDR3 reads TGTGCCAGCAGCTTGGGGACGAGTGAGACCCAGTACTTC. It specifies CASSLGTSETQYF.

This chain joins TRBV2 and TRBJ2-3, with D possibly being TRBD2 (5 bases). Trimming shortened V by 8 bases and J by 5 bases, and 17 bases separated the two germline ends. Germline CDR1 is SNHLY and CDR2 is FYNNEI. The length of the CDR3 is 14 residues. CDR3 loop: CASWKRLAQDTQYF. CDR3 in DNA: TGTGCCAGCTGGAAAAGGCTAGCACAAGATACGCAGTATTTT.

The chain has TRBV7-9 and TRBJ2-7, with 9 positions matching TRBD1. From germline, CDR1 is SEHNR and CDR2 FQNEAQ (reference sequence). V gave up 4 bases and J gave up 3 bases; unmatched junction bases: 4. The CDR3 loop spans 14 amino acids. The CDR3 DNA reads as TGTGCCAGCAGCTCCGGGACAGGGTTCTACGAGCAGTACTTC. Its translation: CASSSGTGFYEQYF.

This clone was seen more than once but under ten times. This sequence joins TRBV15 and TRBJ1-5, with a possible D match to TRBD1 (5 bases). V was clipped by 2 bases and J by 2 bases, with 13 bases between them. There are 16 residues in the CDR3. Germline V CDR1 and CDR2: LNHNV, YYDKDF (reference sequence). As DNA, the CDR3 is TGTGCCACCAGCAGATCCACGGGACTTCGCAATCAGCCCCAGCATTTT. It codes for CATSRSTGLRNQPQHF.

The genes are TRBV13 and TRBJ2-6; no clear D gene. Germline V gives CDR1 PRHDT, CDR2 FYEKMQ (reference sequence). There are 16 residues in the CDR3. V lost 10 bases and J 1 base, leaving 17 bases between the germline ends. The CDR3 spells CAISIGLLSGANVLTF. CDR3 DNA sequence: TGTGCCATCTCAATAGGGCTGCTATCTGGGGCCAACGTCCTGACTTTC.

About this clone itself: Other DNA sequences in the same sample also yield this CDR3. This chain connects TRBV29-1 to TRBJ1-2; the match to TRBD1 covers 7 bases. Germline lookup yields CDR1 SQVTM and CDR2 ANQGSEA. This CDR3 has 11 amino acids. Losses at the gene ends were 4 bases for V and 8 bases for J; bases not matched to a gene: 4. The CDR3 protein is CSVVTGYGYTF. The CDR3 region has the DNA TGCAGCGTTGTGACAGGGTACGGCTACACCTTC.

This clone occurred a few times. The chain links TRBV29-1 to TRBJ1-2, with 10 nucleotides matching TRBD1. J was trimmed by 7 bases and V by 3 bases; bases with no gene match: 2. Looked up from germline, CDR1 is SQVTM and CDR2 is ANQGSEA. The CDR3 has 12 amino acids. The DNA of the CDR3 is TGCAGCGTTGAGGGGACAGGGGCTGGCTACACCTTC. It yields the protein CSVEGTGAGYTF.

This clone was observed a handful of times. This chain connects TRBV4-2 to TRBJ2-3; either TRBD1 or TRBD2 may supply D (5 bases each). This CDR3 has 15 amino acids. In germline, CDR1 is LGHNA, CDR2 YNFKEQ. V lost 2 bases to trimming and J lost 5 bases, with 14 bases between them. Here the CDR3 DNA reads TGTGCCAGCAGCCAACAGGGACCATTTGAAGATACGCAGTATTTT. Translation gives CASSQQGPFEDTQYF.

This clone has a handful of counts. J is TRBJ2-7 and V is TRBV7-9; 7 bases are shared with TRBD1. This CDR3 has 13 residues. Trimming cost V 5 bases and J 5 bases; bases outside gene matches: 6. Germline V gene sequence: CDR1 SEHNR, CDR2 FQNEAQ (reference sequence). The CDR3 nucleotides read TGTGCCAGCAGCCGACAGGGTAGCGACGAGCAGTACTTC. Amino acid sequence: CASSRQGSDEQYF.

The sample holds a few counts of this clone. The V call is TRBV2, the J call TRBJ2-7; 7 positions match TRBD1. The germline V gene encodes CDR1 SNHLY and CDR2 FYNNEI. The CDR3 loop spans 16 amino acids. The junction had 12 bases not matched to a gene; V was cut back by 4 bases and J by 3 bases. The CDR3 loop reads CASSGARGTVLYEQYF. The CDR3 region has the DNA TGTGCCAGCAGTGGGGCGAGGGGGACAGTCCTCTACGAGCAGTACTTC.

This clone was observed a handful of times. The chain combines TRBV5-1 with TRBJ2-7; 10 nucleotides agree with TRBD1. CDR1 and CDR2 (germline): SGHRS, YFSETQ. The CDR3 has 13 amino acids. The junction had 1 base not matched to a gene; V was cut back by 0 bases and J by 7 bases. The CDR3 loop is CASSLGTGGEQYF. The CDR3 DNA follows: TGCGCCAGCAGCTTGGGGACAGGGGGAGAGCAGTACTTC.

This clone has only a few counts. The CDR3 is CSADGQGGAFF. CDR3 DNA: TGCAGCGCTGACGGACAGGGCGGAGCTTTCTTT. The chain has TRBV29-1 and TRBJ1-1; 8 bases align to TRBD1. With V trimmed by 7 bases and J by 10 bases, 8 bases remained unmatched. Germline CDR1 and CDR2: SQVTM and ANQGSEA. The CDR3 has 11 residues.

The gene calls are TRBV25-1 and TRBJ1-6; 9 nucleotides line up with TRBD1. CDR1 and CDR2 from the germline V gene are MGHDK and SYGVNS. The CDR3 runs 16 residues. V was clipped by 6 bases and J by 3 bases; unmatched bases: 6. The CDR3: CASRSGTGIYNSPLHF. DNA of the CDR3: TGTGCCAGCAGATCCGGGACAGGGATCTATAATTCACCCCTCCACTTT.